This entry lists 7 T cell receptor beta chains sequenced from one sample in a study of blood T cell repertoires in COVID-19. The assay was immunoSEQ multiplex PCR, and TCRdb's table has in-frame clones only and misses some. The sample contains about 150,000 clones, around 87% of which appear only once. The sequenced sample was peripheral blood. These receptors all come from a man older than 75 with acute or convalescent COVID-19.

This chain joins TRBV5-1 and TRBJ2-7; tentative D call: TRBD2 (6 bases). The germline gives CDR1 SGHRS, CDR2 YFSETQ. Trimming removed 0 bases from V and 5 bases from J, with 9 bases in between. This CDR3 has 13 residues. CDR3 sequence (DNA): TGCGCCAGCAGCTTGGCTCCTAGCGACGAGCAGTACTTC. This codes for CASSLAPSDEQYF.

The chain combines TRBV10-2 with TRBJ1-6, with D maybe TRBD1 (5 bases). V dropped 6 bases and J dropped 7 bases, with 13 bases sitting between them. CDR3 size: 14 residues. Germline lookup yields CDR1 WSHSY and CDR2 SAAADI. The CDR3 region is CASRAGTLNSPLHF. The CDR3 bases are TGCGCCAGCAGGGCCGGGACTCTGAATTCACCCCTCCACTTT.

This sequence joins TRBV27 and TRBJ1-1; no clear D gene. This CDR3 is 14 amino acids long. Between the trimmed V and J ends, which lost 6 bases and 1 base, there was a span of 12 bases. CDR1 and CDR2 from the germline V gene are MNHEY and SMNVEV (reference sequence). CDR3 residues: CASSAGSGNTEAFF. The CDR3 DNA reads as TGTGCCAGCAGCGCGGGGTCAGGGAACACTGAAGCTTTCTTT.

The genes are TRBV10-3 and TRBJ2-5; D possibly corresponds to TRBD2 (6 bases). CDR1 and CDR2 from the germline V gene are ENHRY and SYGVKD. The CDR3 has 13 amino acids. V was pared by 6 bases and J by 5 bases, with 13 bases between. Written as DNA, the CDR3 is TGTGCCATCAGCCTCGGGGGTACTGAGACCCAGTACTTC. As protein: CAISLGGTETQYF.

The chain has TRBV15 and TRBJ2-5; tentative D call: TRBD2 (6 bases). CDR1 and CDR2 from the germline V gene are LNHNV and YYDKDF (reference sequence). Trimming shortened V by 0 bases and J by 1 base, and 12 bases separated the two germline ends. CDR3 length: 16 amino acids. The CDR3, as DNA: TGTGCCACCAGCAGAGATGGGGGGACGCTCCAAGAGACCCAGTACTTC. It translates to CATSRDGGTLQETQYF. The full variable domain, in which reference TRBV15 and TRBJ2-5 provide the parts outside the CDR3, is DAMVIQNPRYQVTQFGKPVTLSCSQTLNHNVMYWYQQKSSQAPKLLFHYYDKDFNNEADTPDNFQSRRPNTSFCFLDIRSPGLGDTAMYLCATSRDGGTLQETQYFGPGTRLLVL.

The CDR3 coding sequence is TGCAGCGTTGACTACCTCTCTGGAAACACCATATATTTT. As protein: CSVDYLSGNTIYF. The rearrangement joins TRBV29-1 to TRBJ1-3; D uncertain. The V end was cut by 3 bases, the J end by 0 bases, with 6 bases between. CDR3 size: 13 residues. CDR1 is SQVTM and CDR2 is ANQGSEA in the germline V gene.

This clone was counted once. This chain uses TRBV19 with TRBJ2-3; TRBD1 aligns across 10 bases. The CDR3 contains 13 residues. The V gene end was trimmed by 9 bases and the J gene end by 3 bases; junction bases not matched to a gene: 3. CDR1 is LNHDA, CDR2 SQIVND, per germline (reference sequence). In DNA form, the CDR3 reads TGTGCCAGCAGGGACAGGGGAACAGATACGCAGTATTTT. It translates to CASRDRGTDTQYF. Drawing the rest from reference TRBV19 and TRBJ2-3, the complete variable domain is DGGITQSPKYLFRKEGQNVTLSCEQNLNHDAMYWYRQDPGQGLRLIYYSQIVNDFQKGDIAEGYSVSREKKESFPLTVTSAQKNPTAFYLCASRDRGTDTQYFGPGTRLTVL.